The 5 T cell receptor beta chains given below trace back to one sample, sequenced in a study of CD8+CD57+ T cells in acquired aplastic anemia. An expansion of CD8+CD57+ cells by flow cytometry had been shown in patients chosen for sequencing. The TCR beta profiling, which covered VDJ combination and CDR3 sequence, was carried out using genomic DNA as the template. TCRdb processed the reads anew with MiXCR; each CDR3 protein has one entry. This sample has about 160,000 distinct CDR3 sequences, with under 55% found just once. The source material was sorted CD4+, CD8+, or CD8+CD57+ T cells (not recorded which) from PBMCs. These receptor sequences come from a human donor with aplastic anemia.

CDR3 DNA: TGTGCCACCAGCAGAGAGTGGGGAGGGACGGGAAACACTGAAGCTTTCTTT. Residues: CATSREWGGTGNTEAFF. The genes are TRBV15 and TRBJ1-1; tentative D call: TRBD1 (5 bases). The CDR3 covers 17 residues. In germline, CDR1 is LNHNV, CDR2 YYDKDF (reference sequence). Between the trimmed V and J ends, which lost 0 bases and 2 bases, there was a span of 16 bases.

CDR3 region: CSADGTSGSYEQYF. The CDR3 DNA reads as TGCAGCGCGGACGGGACTAGCGGGAGTTACGAGCAGTACTTC. This chain uses TRBV29-1 with TRBJ2-7; 14 bases fit TRBD2. The trim removed 7 bases at V and 4 bases at J, leaving 6 bases unmatched. The germline CDR1 and CDR2 sequences are SQVTM and ANQGSEA. This CDR3 comprises 14 residues.

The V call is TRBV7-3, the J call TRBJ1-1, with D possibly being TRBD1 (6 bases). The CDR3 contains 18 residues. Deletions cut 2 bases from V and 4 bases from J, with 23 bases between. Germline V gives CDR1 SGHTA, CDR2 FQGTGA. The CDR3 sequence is CASSLRPGAGASSTEAFF. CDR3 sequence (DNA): TGTGCCAGCAGCTTACGTCCGGGGGCAGGGGCTAGTAGCACTGAAGCTTTCTTT.

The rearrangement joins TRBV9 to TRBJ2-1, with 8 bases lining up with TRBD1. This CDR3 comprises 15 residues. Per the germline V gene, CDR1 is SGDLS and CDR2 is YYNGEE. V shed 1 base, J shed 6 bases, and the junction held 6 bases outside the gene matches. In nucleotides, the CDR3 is TGTGCCAGCAGCGTACTAGGACAGGGCTTCAATGAGCAGTTCTTC. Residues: CASSVLGQGFNEQFF.

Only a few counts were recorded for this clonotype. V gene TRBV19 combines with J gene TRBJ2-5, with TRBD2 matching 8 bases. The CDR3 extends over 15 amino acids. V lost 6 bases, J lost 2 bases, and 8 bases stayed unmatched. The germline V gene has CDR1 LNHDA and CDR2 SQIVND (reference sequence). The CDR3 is CASREVGLEQETQYF. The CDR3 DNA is TGTGCCAGTAGGGAAGTGGGACTAGAACAAGAGACCCAGTACTTC.